The TCR beta chain under discussion was sequenced for a study of blood T cell repertoires in COVID-19 (TCRdb year 2020). In the study overall: The collaborator samples originated in the United States, Italy and Spain and spanned the acute and convalescent phases of COVID-19. The prospective study material was composed of cDNA or gDNA derived from T cells, B-cell-depleted T cells, or PBMCs. Deeply sampled blood TCRbeta repertoires from subjects exposed to, actively infected with, or recovered from COVID-19 were included in the dataset. A freely available public database, intended as a resource for researchers studying the immune response to SARS-CoV-2, is where the repertoires were released. The samples were drawn from the first 160 participants of the ongoing ImmuneRACE study and from over 950 subjects provided by 6 global collaborators. The sample metadata nearly always contained a de-identified subject ID, COVID-19 status, age in years and sex. Where available, HLA class I and class II types were obtained from metadata supplied by the sample provider rather than from assay-based typing. Study-wide findings and limitations: The amount of clinical and demographic metadata varied by source and participant and was provided uncurated.

Whole blood was collected in K2EDTA tubes by collaborating institutions according to the institutions' own protocols. Collaborator samples were shipped for TCRbeta analysis as frozen whole blood, isolated PBMCs, or DNA extracted from either sample type. TCRbeta CDR3 regions were amplified from genomic DNA by means of the immunoSEQ Assay, a bias-controlled multiplex PCR. On the study's bioinformatics: The number of nucleated cells in each sample was estimated by amplification of reference gene primers within the assay. To quantify the absolute abundance of each unique TCRbeta CDR3 rearrangement, sequence reads were collapsed and filtered. For each sample, productive Simpson clonality was calculated as the square root of Simpson's diversity index over productive rearrangements. TCRdb limited this immuneACCESS table to in-frame rearrangements with V and J called. A share of clones is missing; checked studies link under half to unresolved V genes, and the rest is unexplained. D and trimming were read from the DNA, whereas the V and J calls and clone size are those reported in that table. A total of about 42,000 clones appear in this sample, 89% of them only once. Together, the top ten hold around 0.4% of the sample.

This clone was picked up one time. The clone's antigen remains unknown. No much larger clone exists at a distance of one base, and base qualities are not known. Sequenced input: peripheral blood. The clonotype was recovered from a human donor in a cohort sampled during active COVID-19.

The DNA reads TGTGCCAGCAGTGAATATAGCGGCGGATTCAATCAGCCCCAGCATTTT. It translates as CASSEYSGGFNQPQHF. The chain couples TRBV25-1 to TRBJ1-5, with no reliable assignment of the D segment. Including cysteine and phenylalanine, the CDR3 has 16 amino acids. Only CDR3 DNA is held: 48 bases, read in frame from base 1. For CDR1 and CDR2, the germline V gene lists MGHDK and SYGVNS. Relative to germline, V is 0 bases shorter and J is 3 bases shorter, with 12 bases between their ends.